This TCR beta chain was profiled in a study of blood T cell repertoires in COVID-19. Study-wide context: COVID-19 samples collected from the United States, Italy and Spain covered acute and convalescent phases. The analysed material was cDNA or gDNA that came from T cells, B-cell-depleted T cells, or PBMCs.

Original handling: Counts of nucleated cells, estimated from reference gene primer amplification, were obtained. The method was immunoSEQ multiplex PCR; TCRdb's version includes in-frame clones alone and lacks a portion of them. That table furnishes V, J and clone size, whereas the DNA furnished D and trimming. The table records about 64,000 clones, 90% of them present only once. Specimen: peripheral blood. The TCR comes from a woman of 80 years or more with active COVID-19.

The CDR3 loop is CASSVHHRGAGELFF. Here the CDR3 DNA reads TGTGCCAGCAGCGTACATCATCGGGGGGCCGGGGAGCTGTTTTTT. The chain carries TRBV9 and TRBJ2-2; 7 bases agree with TRBD2. After removal of 1 base from V and 6 bases from J, the junction contained 6 bases not matched to a gene. Germline lookup yields CDR1 SGDLS and CDR2 YYNGEE. The CDR3 runs to 15 residues.